This T cell receptor (beta chain) was documented in a study of T cells after yellow fever vaccination. The wider study: When fractions had low cell numbers, they were prepared with SMART-Seq v4 Ultra Low Input. Study results and limitations: There was a small share of clonotypes that showed up in both the CD4 and CD8 compartments. The secondary response was weaker but peaked faster, day 5 versus 15.

To note about this clonotype: Its antigen is as yet unknown.

V shed 0 bases and J shed 6 bases, with 8 bases lying between them. This CDR3 spans 13 amino acids. Per the germline V gene, CDR1 is LNHNV and CDR2 is YYDKDF (reference sequence). TCRdb reprocessed the 5' RACE reads with MiXCR, giving one entry per CDR3 protein. The sample carries around 300,000 distinct CDR3 sequences, around 4.3% recorded once. Material: PBMCs, obtained 15 days after the yellow fever booster vaccination. V is TRBV15 and J is TRBJ1-2; D gene unclear. The clonotype was recovered from a man between 18 and 29 years old who received the YFV17D yellow fever vaccine. The CDR3 here is CATSRDRVDGYTF. In DNA, the CDR3 is TGTGCCACCAGCAGAGACCGGGTGGATGGCTACACCTTC.